Below, one TCR beta chain is given with its context. Its antigen is not identified. The junction shows a germline mismatch at one end, possibly a read error. This specimen comes from a study of identical twins. Regarding the study as a whole: Abundant cord blood beta clonotypes carried fewer insertions; memory repertoires showed none.

In germline, CDR1 is DFQATT, CDR2 SNEGSKA (reference sequence). This CDR3 comprises 11 residues. Everyone who donated was a healthy Caucasian. TCRdb passed the 5' RACE reads through MiXCR, listing each CDR3 protein once. The profile shows 1.5 million to 2 million distinct CDR3 sequences, more than 30% of them singletons. V gene TRBV20-1 combines with J gene TRBJ2-1, with D possibly being TRBD2 (5 bases). This sequence originates from a newborn girl in good health. Sequencing was done on a sample of cord blood. CDR3 loop: CNARDYNEQFF. DNA for the CDR3: TGCAATGCTCGGGACTACAATGAGCAGTTCTTC.